The T cell receptor beta chain described here comes from a study of blood T cells in healthy people across ages. Alongside a J-beta primer mix, a sample-barcoded 5' primer served in a second PCR lasting about 7 to 11 cycles. MiXCR, run by TCRdb on the 5' RACE reads, gives a single entry per CDR3 protein. The sample lists 1 million to 1.2 million distinct CDR3 sequences, more than 30% seen once, with under 15% in the top ten. This clonotype was seen more than once but under ten times. Researchers report isolating at least 7 million PBMCs per sample. The specimen was blood. The TCR originated in a man aged 18 to 29 in good health.

This CDR3 is CASSQDRDRGRNEQFF. The CDR3 coding sequence is TGCGCCAGCAGCCAAGATCGGGACAGGGGAAGAAATGAGCAGTTCTTC. The rearrangement uses TRBV4-3 and TRBJ2-1, with 10 bases lining up with TRBD1. There are 16 residues in the CDR3. Germline CDR1 reads LGHNA; CDR2 reads YSLEER. J was trimmed by 7 bases and V by 0 bases; bases with no gene match: 6.